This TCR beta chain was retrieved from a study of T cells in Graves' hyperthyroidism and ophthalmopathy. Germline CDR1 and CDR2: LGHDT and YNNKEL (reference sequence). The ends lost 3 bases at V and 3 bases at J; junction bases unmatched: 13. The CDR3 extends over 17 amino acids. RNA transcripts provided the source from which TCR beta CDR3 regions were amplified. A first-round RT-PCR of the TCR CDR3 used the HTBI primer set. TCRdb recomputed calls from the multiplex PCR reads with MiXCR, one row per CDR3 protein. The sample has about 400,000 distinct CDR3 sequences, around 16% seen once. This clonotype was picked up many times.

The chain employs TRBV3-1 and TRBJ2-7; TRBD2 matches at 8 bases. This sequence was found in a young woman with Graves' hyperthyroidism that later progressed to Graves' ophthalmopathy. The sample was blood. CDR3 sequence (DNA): TGTGCCAGCAGCCACGACTATCGGAGCAGCGGGAGCTACGAGCAGTACTTC. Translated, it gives CASSHDYRSSGSYEQYF.